This T cell receptor beta chain was documented in a study of blood T cell repertoires in COVID-19. Only a few counts were recorded for this clone. Here immunoSEQ multiplex PCR was the method, and the copy in TCRdb shows in-frame clones only, minus some. This table holds under 100,000 clones, around 88% found once. CDR1 MDHEN and CDR2 SYDVKM come from the germline V gene. The CDR3 contains 16 residues. V shed 2 bases and J shed 6 bases, with 17 bases lying between them. The chain employs TRBV28 and TRBJ1-5, with D possibly being TRBD1 (6 bases). Sequenced: peripheral blood. The receptor comes from a woman in her sixties or seventies with acute or convalescent COVID-19. The chain's CDR3 is CASSLNSRGRGQPQHF. The CDR3 region has the DNA TGTGCCAGCAGTTTAAATAGCAGGGGAAGGGGTCAGCCCCAGCATTTT.